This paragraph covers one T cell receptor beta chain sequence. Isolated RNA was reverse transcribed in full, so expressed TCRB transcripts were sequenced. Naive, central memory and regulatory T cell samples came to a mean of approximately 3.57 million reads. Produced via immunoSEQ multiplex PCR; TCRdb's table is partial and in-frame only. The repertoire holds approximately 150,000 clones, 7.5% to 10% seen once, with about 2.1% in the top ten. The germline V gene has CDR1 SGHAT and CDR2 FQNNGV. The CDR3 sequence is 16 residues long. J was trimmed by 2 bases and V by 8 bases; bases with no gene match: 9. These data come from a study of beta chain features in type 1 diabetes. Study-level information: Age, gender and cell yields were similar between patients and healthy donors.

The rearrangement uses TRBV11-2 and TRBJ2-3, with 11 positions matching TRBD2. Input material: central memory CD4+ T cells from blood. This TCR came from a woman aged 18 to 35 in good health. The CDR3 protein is CASGPGTSGYTDTQYF. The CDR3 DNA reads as TGTGCCAGCGGCCCAGGGACTAGCGGATACACAGATACGCAGTATTTT.